This TCR beta chain was identified during a study of blood T cell repertoires in COVID-19. In the study overall: The study drew acute and convalescent COVID-19 samples from the United States, Italy and Spain.

This CDR3 has 14 residues. V was clipped by 7 bases and J by 5 bases, with 15 bases between them. In germline, CDR1 is MNHEY, CDR2 SVGAGI. Sequencing was performed with immunoSEQ multiplex PCR; in TCRdb, only in-frame clones are kept and a portion is missing. The data hold fewer than 250,000 clones, with about 83% observed a single time. This rearrangement joins TRBV6-5 to TRBJ1-5; D gene ambiguous. The receptor was derived from a woman in her 50s with active or convalescent COVID-19. The sequencing input was peripheral blood. The CDR3 DNA is TGTGCCAGCACCCGGAAGAGGGTTGATCAGCCCCAGCATTTT. Protein product: CASTRKRVDQPQHF.